This T cell receptor beta chain was documented in a study of blood T cell repertoires in COVID-19. Across the whole study: COVID-19 samples from acute and convalescent phases originated in the United States, Italy and Spain. T cells, B-cell-depleted T cells, or PBMCs provided the cDNA or gDNA that served as material.

Authors' processing steps: Nucleated cell counts were estimated from reference gene primer amplification. The data were produced by immunoSEQ multiplex PCR, yet TCRdb's version contains in-frame clones alone and is incomplete. For V, J and clone size, that table is used; D and trimming come from the DNA. The data show 110,000 or so clones, with approximately 70% seen just once and 1.5% to 2% held by the top ten. CDR1 WSHSY and CDR2 SAAADI come from the germline V gene. The CDR3 is 17 residues long. V was cut by 0 bases and J by 7 bases, with 16 bases left in between. The sample comprised peripheral blood. This rearrangement joins TRBV10-2 to TRBJ1-6; no reliable D call. This clonotype was obtained from a middle-aged woman with acute or convalescent COVID-19. CDR3 loop: CASSESPGRLGNSPLHF. The CDR3 DNA reads as TGCGCCAGCAGTGAGTCCCCGGGGAGGCTGGGGAATTCACCCCTCCACTTT.